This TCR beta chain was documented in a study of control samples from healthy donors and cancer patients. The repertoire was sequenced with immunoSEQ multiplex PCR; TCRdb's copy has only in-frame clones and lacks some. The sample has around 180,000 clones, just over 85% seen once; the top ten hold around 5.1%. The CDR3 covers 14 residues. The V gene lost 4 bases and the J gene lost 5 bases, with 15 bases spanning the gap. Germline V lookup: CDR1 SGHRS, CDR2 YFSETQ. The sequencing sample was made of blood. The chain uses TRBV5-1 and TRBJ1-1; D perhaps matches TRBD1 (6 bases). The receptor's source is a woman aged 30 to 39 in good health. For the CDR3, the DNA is TGCGCCAGCAGCCTCGACAGGAGGGGGACTGAAGCTTTCTTT. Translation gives CASSLDRRGTEAFF.